This TCR beta chain was profiled in a study of Ad26.COV2.S vaccination and SARS-CoV-2 variants (dated by TCRdb to about 2021). Study-level background: Donors in the vaccine arm were drawn from COV1001, a multicentre, randomized, double-blind, placebo-controlled phase I-IIa trial testing Ad26.COV2.S in healthy adults. The TCR-sequenced set comprised around 30 samples: around 20 Ad26.COV2.S vaccine recipients, 5 placebo recipients and 8 SARS-CoV-2 convalescent individuals. The specificity and breadth of SARS-CoV-2-reactive T cell receptors after Ad26.COV2.S vaccination were assessed by TCRbeta repertoire sequencing. Trial participants were randomized into five groups of five: low-dose or high-dose Ad26.COV2.S given once or twice, or placebo on both occasions. Investigators remained blinded to trial group allocation during experiments and outcome assessment. Ad26.COV2.S was administered intramuscularly at a dose of 5x10^10 or 1x10^11 viral particles, either as one shot or as two shots given 56 days apart. The full study reports these points: Non-spike TCR breadth was comparable between vaccine and placebo recipients, consistent with the vaccine containing only spike. The authors noted that the TCR breadth and depth analyses may have underestimated total T cell responses. Higher spike-specific TCR breadth was observed in Ad26.COV2.S recipients than in placebo recipients (P = 0.0014). After vaccination, spike-specific CD8+ and CD4+ T cell responses were reported to show substantial breadth. The study was not powered for comparison of responses between vaccine doses or regimens.

Regarding this clone: This clone's antigen is unknown. The record has no base qualities; no much larger clone is one base away.

TCRbeta CDR3 regions were sequenced with the immunoSEQ Assay. After extraction, genomic DNA underwent amplification by bias-controlled multiplex PCR, followed by high-throughput sequencing. In the authors' own workflow: To quantify the absolute abundance of every unique TCRbeta CDR3 region, sequences were collapsed and filtered. T cell fraction was estimated by normalization of TCRbeta template counts to usable DNA, with usable DNA being measured through amplification of reference genes present in all nucleated cells. Repertoire TCRs were annotated as SARS-CoV-2-specific by exact matching of V gene, CDR3 amino acid sequence and J gene to a known reactive TCR set. The reference SARS-CoV-2 TCR set was derived from MIRA and filtered for enrichment in COVID-19-positive ImmuneCODE repertoires, a step that removed public or cross-reactive TCRs. Drawing on the MIRA antigens, annotated TCRs were analysed further at the level of specific ORF or position within ORF. Depth was the summed frequency of annotated unique rearrangements, while breadth was defined as annotated unique rearrangements over total unique productive rearrangements. Two-sided Wilcoxon rank-sum tests were applied when comparing TCR breadth between groups. As stored in TCRdb, this immuneACCESS dataset retains in-frame rearrangements with V and J assigned. A fraction of the clones does not appear; measured against another copy, unresolved V genes explain less than half of the discrepancy, and the remainder lacks a known reason. Clone size and the V and J calls come from that table; the DNA yielded D and trimming. This sample is represented by fewer than 400,000 clones; approximately 86% of them were singletons. In total, the top ten clones hold roughly 1.9% of the sample.

Compared with germline, V lacks 4 bases and J lacks 2 bases; bases without a gene match: 6. The germline V gene yields SGDLS for CDR1 and YYNGEE for CDR2. The CDR3 covers 16 residues, taking in both the cysteine and the phenylalanine. Only CDR3 DNA remains: 48 bases, in frame from the first base. This specimen's treatment or condition label, per the study, means: around 19 received Ad26.COV2.S at low or high dose, single or two shots; 5 received placebo; per-sample allocation not given. For vaccine and placebo recipients, the sequenced repertoires came from samples collected on day 63 after the first injection. Between 29 July and 7 August 2020, Cohort 1b enrolled about 27 adults aged 18-55 years at one site in Boston, USA. As a vaccine, Ad26.COV2.S was a replication-incompetent adenovirus type 26 vector that expressed a prefusion-stabilized SARS-CoV-2 spike protein derived from the original Wuhan strain.

The TCR was taken from a person between 18 and 65 years old who received the Ad26.COV2.S COVID-19 vaccine or a placebo. The sequence joins TRBV9 to TRBJ2-3, and TRBD2 aligns with 11 junction nucleotides. Sequencing used peripheral blood, obtained in a trial of Ad26.COV2.S vaccine versus placebo. The DNA sequence is TGTGCCAGCAGCCTGAGACTAGCGGGGTTCACAGATACGCAGTATTTT. Its protein reads: CASSLRLAGFTDTQYF.